The rows below give T cell receptor beta chains drawn from one sample of a study of blood T cell repertoires in COVID-19. Using immunoSEQ multiplex PCR, the repertoire was profiled, and TCRdb retains in-frame clones only, with some absent. The repertoire consists of approximately 37,000 clones, with 86% occurring once and the leading ten covering about 5%. The material sequenced was peripheral blood. These receptors were obtained from a middle-aged man with active COVID-19. Each CDR3 is given with its conserved first and last residue. The D gene is left open where the match is weak. Clone size, where shown, is once, few, many, or a class for clones that have expanded.

j_call d_call v_call clone_size cdr3_nt cdr3_aa
TRBJ2-1 TRBD1 TRBV9 once TGTGCCAGCAGCGTCCGGACAGGGACTCTTTACAATGAGCAGTTCTTC CASSVRTGTLYNEQFF
TRBJ2-3 NA TRBV9 NA TGTGCCAGCAGCGTAGGTCCTAGCACAGATACGCAGTATTTT CASSVGPSTDTQYF
TRBJ2-7 TRBD1 TRBV2 NA TGTGCCAGCAGCGTACAGGGGGGCTACGAGCAGTACTTC CASSVQGGYEQYF
TRBJ2-5 TRBD2 TRBV4-1 NA TGCGCCAGCAGCCAAGAGAAAGAAGGAGCGGGGATCCAAGAGACCCAGTACTTC CASSQEKEGAGIQETQYF
TRBJ2-2 NA TRBV2 once TGTGCCAGCAGCCAGGGACTTCTGAACACCGGGGAGCTGTTTTTT CASSQGLLNTGELFF
TRBJ2-7 NA TRBV24-1 NA TGTGCCACCAGTGACCGGACTCTTCCCTGGGAGCAGTACTTC CATSDRTLPWEQYF
TRBJ1-1 NA TRBV2 NA TGTGCCAGCAGCTATCTCGGGGGGGGCACTGAAGCTTTCTTT CASSYLGGGTEAFF
TRBJ2-3 TRBD2 TRBV7-3 NA TGTGCCAGCAGCTTAGCGGGAGGCACAGATACGCAGTATTTT CASSLAGGTDTQYF
TRBJ1-4 NA TRBV5-4 NA TGTGCCAGCAGCCGAAGGGAGGCTAATGAAAAACTGTTTTTT CASSRREANEKLFF
TRBJ1-6 TRBD1 TRBV27 NA TGTGCCAGCAGTCAGGACAGGGGGCTTGATTCACCCCTCCACTTT CASSQDRGLDSPLHF
TRBJ2-1 NA TRBV12-3/TRBV12-4 NA TGTGCCAGCAGTTTAGCGGCGGGGTACGAGCAGTTCTTC CASSLAAGYEQFF
TRBJ2-5 NA TRBV27 NA TGTGCCAGCAGTTCCTTGGACTTACAAGAGACCCAGTACTTC CASSSLDLQETQYF
TRBJ1-2 TRBD1 TRBV2 NA TGTGCCAGCAGTTCGGACAGGGCGAGCTATGGCTACACCTTC CASSSDRASYGYTF
TRBJ1-5 NA TRBV2 NA TGTGCCAGCAGTGAGGTCAGGGGCAATCAGCCCCAGCATTTT CASSEVRGNQPQHF
TRBJ2-2 TRBD2 TRBV29-1 NA TGCAGCGTTGGGACTAGCGGGACGACCGGGGAGCTGTTTTTT CSVGTSGTTGELFF